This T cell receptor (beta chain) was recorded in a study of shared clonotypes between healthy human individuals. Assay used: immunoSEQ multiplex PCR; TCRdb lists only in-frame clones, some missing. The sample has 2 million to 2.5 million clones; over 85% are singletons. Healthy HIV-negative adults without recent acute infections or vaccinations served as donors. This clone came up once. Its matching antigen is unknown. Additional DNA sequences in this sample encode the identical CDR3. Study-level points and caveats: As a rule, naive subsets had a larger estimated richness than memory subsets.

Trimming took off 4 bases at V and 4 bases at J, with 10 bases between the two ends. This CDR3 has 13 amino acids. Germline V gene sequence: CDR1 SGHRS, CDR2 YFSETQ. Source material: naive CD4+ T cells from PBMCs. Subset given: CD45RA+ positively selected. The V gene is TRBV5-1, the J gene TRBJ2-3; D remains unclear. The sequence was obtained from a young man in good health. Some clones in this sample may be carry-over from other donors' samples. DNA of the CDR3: TGCGCCAGCAGCCTAGGTGGGGCAGATACGCAGTATTTT. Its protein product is CASSLGGADTQYF.